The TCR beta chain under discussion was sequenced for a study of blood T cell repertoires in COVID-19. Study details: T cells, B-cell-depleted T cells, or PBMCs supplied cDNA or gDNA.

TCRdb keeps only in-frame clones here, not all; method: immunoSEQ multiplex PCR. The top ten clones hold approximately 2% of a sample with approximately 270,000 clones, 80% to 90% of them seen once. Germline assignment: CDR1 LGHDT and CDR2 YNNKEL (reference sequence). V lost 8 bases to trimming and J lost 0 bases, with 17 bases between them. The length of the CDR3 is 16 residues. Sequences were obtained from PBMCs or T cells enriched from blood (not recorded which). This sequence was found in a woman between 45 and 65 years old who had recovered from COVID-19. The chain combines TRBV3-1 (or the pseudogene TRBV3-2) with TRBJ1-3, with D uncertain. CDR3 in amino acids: CASSRGTASSGNTIYF. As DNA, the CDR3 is TGTGCCAGCTCCCGAGGCACCGCGAGCTCTGGAAACACCATATATTTT.